The 3 T cell receptor beta chains reported below all come from one sample, sequenced in a study of blood T cell repertoires in COVID-19. The repertoire was sequenced with immunoSEQ multiplex PCR; TCRdb's copy has only in-frame clones and lacks some. Altogether 90,000 to 130,000 clones are present, over 80% being singletons, with the ten largest covering approximately 4.1%. The sample comprised peripheral blood. The receptors here all came from a woman aged 70-85 years with acute or convalescent COVID-19.

This sequence joins TRBV2 and TRBJ1-2; 8 bases map to TRBD1. This CDR3 region has 13 residues. Germline CDR1 SNHLY, CDR2 FYNNEI. The V gene end was trimmed by 3 bases and the J gene end by 4 bases; junction bases not matched to a gene: 1. The CDR3 loop is CASSEGQVYGYTF. DNA of the CDR3: TGTGCCAGCAGTGAGGGACAGGTCTATGGCTACACCTTC. The full variable domain, with the rest looked up from reference TRBV2 and TRBJ1-2, is EPEVTQTPSHQVTQMGQEVILRCVPISNHLYFYWYRQILGQKVEFLVSFYNNEISEKSEIFDDQFSVERPDGSNFTLKIRSTKLEDSAMYFCASSEGQVYGYTFGSGTRLTVV.

This clone has more than one count but fewer than ten. The chain links TRBV3-1 (or the pseudogene TRBV3-2) to TRBJ2-7; 7 bases are a match to TRBD1. This CDR3 region has 16 residues. CDR1 is LGHDT and CDR2 is YNNKEL in the germline V gene (reference sequence). With V trimmed by 3 bases and J by 1 base, 9 bases remained unmatched. CDR3 DNA sequence: TGTGCCAGCAGCCAGACGACAGGGTCGGCTTCCTACGAGCAGTACTTC. It yields the protein CASSQTTGSASYEQYF.

This chain links TRBV30 with TRBJ2-7; D remains unclear. Germline V gene sequence: CDR1 GTSNPN, CDR2 SVGIG (reference sequence). The germline V and J ends were trimmed by 0 bases and 2 bases, with 14 bases remaining between them. CDR3 length: 15 amino acids. The CDR3 region is CAWSVGSGYTYEQYF. The CDR3 DNA reads as TGTGCCTGGAGTGTAGGATCCGGGTACACCTACGAGCAGTACTTC.